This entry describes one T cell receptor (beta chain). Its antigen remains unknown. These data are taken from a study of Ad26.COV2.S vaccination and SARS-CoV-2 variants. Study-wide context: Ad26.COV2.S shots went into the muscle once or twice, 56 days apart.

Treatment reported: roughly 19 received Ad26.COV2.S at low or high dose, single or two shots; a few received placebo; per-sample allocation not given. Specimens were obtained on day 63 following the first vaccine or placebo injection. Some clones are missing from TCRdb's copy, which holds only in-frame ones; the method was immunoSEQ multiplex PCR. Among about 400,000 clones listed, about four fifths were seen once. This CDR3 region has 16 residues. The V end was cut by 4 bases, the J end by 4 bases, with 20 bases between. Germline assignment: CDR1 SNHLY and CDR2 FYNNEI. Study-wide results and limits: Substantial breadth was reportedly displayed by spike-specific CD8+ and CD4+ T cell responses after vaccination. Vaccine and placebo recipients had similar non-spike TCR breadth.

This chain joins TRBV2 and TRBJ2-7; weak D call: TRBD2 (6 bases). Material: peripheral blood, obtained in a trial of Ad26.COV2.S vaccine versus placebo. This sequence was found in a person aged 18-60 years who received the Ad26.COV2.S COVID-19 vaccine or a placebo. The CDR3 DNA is TGTGCCAGCAGTGGTGGGACTCTCCTAGGGCCTTACGAGCAGTACTTC. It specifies CASSGGTLLGPYEQYF. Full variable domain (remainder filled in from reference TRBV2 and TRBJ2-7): EPEVTQTPSHQVTQMGQEVILRCVPISNHLYFYWYRQILGQKVEFLVSFYNNEISEKSEIFDDQFSVERPDGSNFTLKIRSTKLEDSAMYFCASSGGTLLGPYEQYFGPGTRLTVT.